This T cell receptor (beta chain) appears in the sequencing data of a study of T cells after yellow fever vaccination. Per the germline V gene, CDR1 is SGHRS and CDR2 is YFSETQ. V was trimmed by 0 bases and J by 4 bases, leaving 8 bases between them. This CDR3 comprises 14 residues. TCRdb used MiXCR to reprocess the 5' RACE reads, holding one entry per CDR3 protein. This table has some 300,000 distinct CDR3 sequences, 7% to 10% appearing once. The sequenced sample was PBMCs, obtained approximately 40 days after the first yellow fever vaccination. The chain employs TRBV5-1 and TRBJ2-1; D unclear. The TCR sequence derives from a young man who received the YFV17D yellow fever vaccine. Here the CDR3 reads CASSLVSGYNEQFF. In nucleotides, the CDR3 is TGCGCCAGCAGCTTGGTGTCAGGATACAATGAGCAGTTCTTC.